These T cell receptor beta chains were read from a single sample in a study of shared clonotypes between healthy human individuals. The protocol was immunoSEQ multiplex PCR, while the TCRdb copy is restricted to in-frame clones and leaves out a portion. The sample includes 980,000 or so clones, approximately 80% of them seen just once. Sequences were obtained from memory CD4+ T cells sorted from blood. These receptors were taken from a young man in good health. CDR3s include the opening cysteine and the closing phenylalanine or tryptophan. Fields, in order: J gene, clone size, V gene, D gene, CDR3 DNA, CDR3 protein. A D gene is named only where the DNA matches it firmly. For some rows the clone size is stated as once, few or many, or as a class when expanded; others skip it.

>TRBJ2-3|-|TRBV10-1|-
TGCGCCAGCAGTGAGGGGGTAGGTGTCACAGATACGCAGTATTTT
CASSEGVGVTDTQYF
>TRBJ1-1|-|TRBV7-6|-
TGTGCCAGCAGTCGGGACCTGAACACTGAAGCTTTCTTT
CASSRDLNTEAFF
>TRBJ2-4|-|TRBV7-9|TRBD2
TGTGCCAGCAGCCCCGGACTAGCGGGTACCAAAAACATTCAGTACTTC
CASSPGLAGTKNIQYF
>TRBJ2-5|-|TRBV5-6|-
TGTGCCAGCAGCTTGGGGGCCGAGGAGACCCAGTACTTC
CASSLGAEETQYF
>TRBJ2-3|-|TRBV7-2|-
TGTGCCAGCAGCTTAGTTCGGGGATCTAATACAGATACGCAGTATTTT
CASSLVRGSNTDTQYF
>TRBJ2-1|few|TRBV5-1|TRBD2
TGCGCCAGCAGCTCCGCTAGCGGGAGCTACAATGAGCAGTTCTTC
CASSSASGSYNEQFF
>TRBJ1-6|-|TRBV5-4|TRBD1
TGTGCCAGCACCATGGGACAGGAGAATTCACCCCTCCACTTT
CASTMGQENSPLHF
>TRBJ1-1|once|TRBV2|-
TGTGCCAGCACCTTTGCCGGAAACACTGAAGCTTTCTTT
CASTFAGNTEAFF
>TRBJ2-3|few|TRBV7-2|TRBD2
TGTGCCAGCAGCCCGGGGACTAGCGGGAGGGCCAGTAAGGGAAATACGCAGTATTTT
CASSPGTSGRASKGNTQYF
>TRBJ1-6|many|TRBV28|-
TGTGCCAGCAGTTTCCCAGGCGGTTCACCCCTCCACTTT
CASSFPGGSPLHF